The 3 T cell receptor beta chains below were found in one sample sequenced in a study of T-cell memory formation after mild COVID-19. TCRdb reanalysed the 5' RACE reads using MiXCR and keeps one entry per CDR3 protein. Here the sample spans 400,000 to 500,000 distinct CDR3 sequences, 20% to 25% being singletons. Source material: PBMCs or a T cell subset sorted from them (not recorded which). The receptors stem from an adult woman who had mild COVID-19 (a few samples of this study predate the infection). Cell type and time point are not known.

In its sample, this clonotype was seen many times. This sequence joins TRBV12-3 or TRBV12-4 and TRBJ2-7; D might be TRBD1 (5 bases). Between the trimmed V and J ends, which lost 6 bases and 4 bases, there was a span of 10 bases. The CDR3 extends over 12 amino acids. CDR3 sequence: CASRGLGYEQYF. In DNA, the CDR3 is TGTGCCAGCAGGGGGCTGGGGTACGAGCAGTACTTC.

This clonotype came up a few times. The V gene is TRBV20-1, the J gene TRBJ1-2; tentatively, D is TRBD1 (5 bases). CDR1 is DFQATT and CDR2 is SNEGSKA in the germline V gene (reference sequence). The CDR3 runs 13 residues. V was cut by 5 bases and J by 2 bases, with 12 bases left in between. The CDR3 bases are TGCAGTGCTGGGGGATCCTTAAACTATGGCTACACCTTC. Residues: CSAGGSLNYGYTF.

The chain has TRBV5-1 and TRBJ2-7, with D maybe TRBD1 (6 bases). This CDR3 spans 15 amino acids. V was shortened by 2 bases and J by 0 bases, with 12 bases between the two germline ends. Germline values: CDR1 SGHRS, CDR2 YFSETQ. This chain's CDR3 is CASSFEYRASYEQYF. CDR3 sequence (DNA): TGCGCCAGCAGCTTCGAGTACAGGGCCTCCTACGAGCAGTACTTC.